This TCR beta chain was profiled in a study of T cell changes during pregnancy in multiple sclerosis. TCRdb's copy holds only in-frame clones and misses some; the assay was immunoSEQ multiplex PCR. The sample lists about 36,000 clones; 90% to 95% were seen once. There are 15 residues in the CDR3. V was pared by 5 bases and J by 2 bases, with 8 bases of the junction left unmatched. Germline CDR1 is SEHNR and CDR2 is FQNEAQ (reference sequence). This specimen was CD4+ T cells from peripheral blood mononuclear cells, taken after pregnancy. The clonotype originates from a female donor with multiple sclerosis, enrolled in a pregnancy study. The rearrangement uses TRBV7-9 and TRBJ2-7, with TRBD2 matching over 8 bases. In DNA, the CDR3 is TGTGCCAGCAGCCCGGGCGGGGGGCGCGCCTACGAGCAGTACTTC. It translates to CASSPGGGRAYEQYF.